The rows below give T cell receptor beta chains drawn from one sample of a study of cytomegalovirus exposure and HLA in healthy donors. Clones were sequenced by immunoSEQ multiplex PCR, and TCRdb holds only the in-frame ones, with some missing. This repertoire shows roughly 170,000 clones, less than 85% found once; its top ten account for about 1.6%. The sequenced sample consisted of PBMCs. The receptors stem from a male donor in good health and CMV-seronegative. CDR3s include the opening cysteine and the closing phenylalanine or tryptophan. Clone size appears in some rows only: once, few, many, or a class for an expanded clone.

CDR3aa: CASSQESGTGYSGANVLTF; abundance: NA; v_gene: TRBV4-1
CDR3aa: CASSLVAGLAKNIQYF; abundance: NA; v_gene: TRBV7-2
CDR3aa: CASRRPRNEQFF; abundance: NA; v_gene: TRBV7-8
CDR3aa: CASSDTDRLGNTIYF; abundance: NA; v_gene: TRBV9
CDR3aa: CASSLERVWNTEAFF; abundance: NA; v_gene: TRBV7-3
CDR3aa: CASSGSGTTYEQYF; abundance: NA; v_gene: TRBV9
CDR3aa: CASSRDTYEQYF; abundance: NA; v_gene: TRBV19
CDR3aa: CASQPRSGYNSPLHF; abundance: NA; v_gene: TRBV5-6
CDR3aa: CASSIGRQGHGYTF; abundance: few; v_gene: TRBV19
CDR3aa: CASSYGDRFYEQYF; abundance: NA; v_gene: TRBV7-2
CDR3aa: CASSESYRDRGEGETQYF; abundance: NA; v_gene: TRBV2
CDR3aa: CASSWTSRGYEQYF; abundance: NA; v_gene: TRBV5-1
CDR3aa: CASSPLAGGFVGTDTQYF; abundance: NA; v_gene: TRBV10-2
CDR3aa: CASSIFGTGDYGYTF; abundance: NA; v_gene: TRBV19
CDR3aa: CASSLGGLDTEAFF; abundance: NA; v_gene: TRBV7-8
CDR3aa: CSVAQGATTNEKLFF; abundance: NA; v_gene: TRBV29-1
CDR3aa: CASSLTGLPNYGYTF; abundance: NA; v_gene: TRBV14
CDR3aa: CASTGTVGTGNSPLHF; abundance: NA; v_gene: TRBV5-1
CDR3aa: CASSESLAGSYNEQFF; abundance: NA; v_gene: TRBV6-1
CDR3aa: CASSLGQGGYEQYF; abundance: NA; v_gene: TRBV27